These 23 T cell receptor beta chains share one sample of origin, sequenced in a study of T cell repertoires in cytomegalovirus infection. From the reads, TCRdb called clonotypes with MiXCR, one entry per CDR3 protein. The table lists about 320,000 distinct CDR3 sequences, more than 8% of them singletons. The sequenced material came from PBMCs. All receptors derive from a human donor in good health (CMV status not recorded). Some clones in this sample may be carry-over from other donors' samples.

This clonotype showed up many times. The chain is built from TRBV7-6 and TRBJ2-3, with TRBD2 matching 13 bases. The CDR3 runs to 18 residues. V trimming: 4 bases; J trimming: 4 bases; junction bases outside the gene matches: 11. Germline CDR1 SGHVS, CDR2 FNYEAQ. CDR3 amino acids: CASSYLYRTSGRADTQYF. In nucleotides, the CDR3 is TGTGCCAGCAGCTATCTCTACAGGACTAGCGGGAGAGCAGATACGCAGTATTTT.

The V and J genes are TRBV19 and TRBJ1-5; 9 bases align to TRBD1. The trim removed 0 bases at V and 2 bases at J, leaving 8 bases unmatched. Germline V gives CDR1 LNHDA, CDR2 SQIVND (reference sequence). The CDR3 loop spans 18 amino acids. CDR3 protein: CASSIDGTGPRGNQPQHF. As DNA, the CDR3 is TGTGCCAGTAGTATAGACGGGACAGGGCCGAGGGGCAATCAGCCCCAGCATTTT.

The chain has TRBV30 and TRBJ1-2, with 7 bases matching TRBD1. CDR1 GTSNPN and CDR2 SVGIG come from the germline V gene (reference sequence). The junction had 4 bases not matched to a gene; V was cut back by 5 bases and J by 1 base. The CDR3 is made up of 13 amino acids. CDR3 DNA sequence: TGTGCCTGGGGACAGGATTTTAACTATGGCTACACCTTC. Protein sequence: CAWGQDFNYGYTF.

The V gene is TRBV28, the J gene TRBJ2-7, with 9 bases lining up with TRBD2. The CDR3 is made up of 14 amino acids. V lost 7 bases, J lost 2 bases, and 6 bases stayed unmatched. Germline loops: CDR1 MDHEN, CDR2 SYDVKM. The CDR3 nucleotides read TGTGCCAGCATCACAGCGGGAGGCCCCTACGAGCAGTACTTC. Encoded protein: CASITAGGPYEQYF.

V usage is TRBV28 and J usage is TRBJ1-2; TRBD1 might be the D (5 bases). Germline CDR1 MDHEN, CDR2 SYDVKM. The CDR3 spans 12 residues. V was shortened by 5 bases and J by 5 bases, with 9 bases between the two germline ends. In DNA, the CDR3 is TGTGCCAGCAGTGCTGACAGATATGGCTACACCTTC. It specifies CASSADRYGYTF.

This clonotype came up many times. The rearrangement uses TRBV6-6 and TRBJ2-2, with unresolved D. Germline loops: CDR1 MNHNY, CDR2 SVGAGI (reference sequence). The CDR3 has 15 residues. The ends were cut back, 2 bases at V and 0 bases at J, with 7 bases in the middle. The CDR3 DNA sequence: TGTGCCAGCAGTTACACACCGTCGAACACCGGGGAGCTGTTTTTT. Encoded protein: CASSYTPSNTGELFF.

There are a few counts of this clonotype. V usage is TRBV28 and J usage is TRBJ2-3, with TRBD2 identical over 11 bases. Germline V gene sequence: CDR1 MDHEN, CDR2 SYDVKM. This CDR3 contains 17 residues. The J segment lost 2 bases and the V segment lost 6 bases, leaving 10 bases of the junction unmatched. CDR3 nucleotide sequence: TGTGCCAGCAGCCGACCGGGACTAGCGGTTTACACAGATACGCAGTATTTT. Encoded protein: CASSRPGLAVYTDTQYF.

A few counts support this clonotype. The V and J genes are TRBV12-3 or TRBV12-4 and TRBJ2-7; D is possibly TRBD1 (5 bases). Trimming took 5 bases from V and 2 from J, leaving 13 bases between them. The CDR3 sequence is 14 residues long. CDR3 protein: CASSETVSTYEQYF. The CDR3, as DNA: TGTGCCAGCAGTGAGACAGTTTCGACCTACGAGCAGTACTTC.

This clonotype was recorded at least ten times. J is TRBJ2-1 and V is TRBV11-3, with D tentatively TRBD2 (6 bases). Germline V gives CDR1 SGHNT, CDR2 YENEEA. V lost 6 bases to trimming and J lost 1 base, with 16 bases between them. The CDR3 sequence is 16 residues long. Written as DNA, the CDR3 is TGTGCCAGCAGTCCCGGGGGTGTAGGGTCCTACAATGAGCAGTTCTTC. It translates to CASSPGGVGSYNEQFF.

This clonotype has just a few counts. CDR3 residues: CASSFKDGRGQDTQYF. Here the CDR3 DNA reads TGTGCCAGCAGCTTCAAAGATGGCAGGGGGCAAGATACGCAGTATTTT. The chain couples TRBV5-6 to TRBJ2-3; 8 nucleotides agree with TRBD1. V was pared by 2 bases and J by 5 bases, with 10 bases of the junction left unmatched. In germline, CDR1 is SGHDT, CDR2 YYEEEE. The CDR3 sequence is 16 residues long.

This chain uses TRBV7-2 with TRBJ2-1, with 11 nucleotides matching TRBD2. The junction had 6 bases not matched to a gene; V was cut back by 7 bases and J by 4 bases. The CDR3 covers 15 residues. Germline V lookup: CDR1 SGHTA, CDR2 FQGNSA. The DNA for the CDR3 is TGTGCCAGCACCATAGCGGGAGGGCTGTACAATGAGCAGTTCTTC. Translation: CASTIAGGLYNEQFF.

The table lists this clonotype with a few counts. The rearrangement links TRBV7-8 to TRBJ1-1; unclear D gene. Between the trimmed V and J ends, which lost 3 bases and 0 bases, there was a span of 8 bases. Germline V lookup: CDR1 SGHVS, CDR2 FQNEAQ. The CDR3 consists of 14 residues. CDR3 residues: CASSLALMNTEAFF. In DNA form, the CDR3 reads TGTGCCAGCAGCTTGGCACTGATGAACACTGAAGCTTTCTTT.

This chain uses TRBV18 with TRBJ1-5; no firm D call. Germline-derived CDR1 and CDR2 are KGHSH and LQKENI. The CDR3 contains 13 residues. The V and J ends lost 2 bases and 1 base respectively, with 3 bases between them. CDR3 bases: TGTGCCAGCTCACCAACAAGCAATCAGCCCCAGCATTTT. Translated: CASSPTSNQPQHF. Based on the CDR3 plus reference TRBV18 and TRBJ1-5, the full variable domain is NAGVMQNPRHLVRRRGQEARLRCSPMKGHSHVYWYRQLPEEGLKFMVYLQKENIIDESGMPKERFSAEFPKEGPSILRIQQVVRGDSAAYFCASSPTSNQPQHFGDGTRLSIL.

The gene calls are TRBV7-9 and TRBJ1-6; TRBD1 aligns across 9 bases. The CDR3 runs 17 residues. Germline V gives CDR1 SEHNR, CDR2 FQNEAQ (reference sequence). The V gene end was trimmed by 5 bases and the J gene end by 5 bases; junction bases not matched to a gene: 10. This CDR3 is CASSPWGQGLNNSPLHF. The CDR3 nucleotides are TGTGCCAGCAGCCCATGGGGACAGGGCCTAAATAATTCACCCCTCCACTTT.

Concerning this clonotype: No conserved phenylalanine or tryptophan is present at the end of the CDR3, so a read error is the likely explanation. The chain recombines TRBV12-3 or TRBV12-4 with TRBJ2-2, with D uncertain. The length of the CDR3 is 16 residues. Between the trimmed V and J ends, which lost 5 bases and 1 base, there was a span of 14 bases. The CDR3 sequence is CASSLPAGVNTGELFS. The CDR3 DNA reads TGTGCCAGCAGTCTCCCGGCAGGAGTGAACACCGGGGAGCTGTTTTCT.

The DNA for the CDR3 is TGTGCCGTTGGGGGAGACAGACAGCCCCAGCATTTT. Protein: CAVGGDRQPQHF. V is TRBV19 and J is TRBJ1-5, with a tentative D call TRBD1 (5 bases). CDR3 length: 12 residues. Germline CDR1 and CDR2: LNHDA and SQIVND (reference sequence). V was trimmed by 11 bases and J by 7 bases, leaving 15 bases between them. Full variable domain (missing parts from reference TRBV19 and TRBJ1-5): DGGITQSPKYLFRKEGQNVTLSCEQNLNHDAMYWYRQDPGQGLRLIYYSQIVNDFQKGDIAEGYSVSREKKESFPLTVTSAQKNPTAFYLCAVGGDRQPQHFGDGTRLSIL.

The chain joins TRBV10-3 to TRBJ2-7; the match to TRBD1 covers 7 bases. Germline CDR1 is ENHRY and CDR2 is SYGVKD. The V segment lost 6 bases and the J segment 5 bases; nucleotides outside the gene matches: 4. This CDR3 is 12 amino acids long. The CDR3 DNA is TGTGCCATCAGCCGCCAGGGGGACGAGCAGTACTTC. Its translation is CAISRQGDEQYF.

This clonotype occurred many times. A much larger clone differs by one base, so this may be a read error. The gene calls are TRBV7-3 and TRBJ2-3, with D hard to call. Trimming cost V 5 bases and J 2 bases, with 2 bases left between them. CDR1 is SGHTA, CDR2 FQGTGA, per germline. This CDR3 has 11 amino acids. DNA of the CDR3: TGTGCCAGCAGCATCACAGATACGCAGTATTTT. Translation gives CASSITDTQYF.

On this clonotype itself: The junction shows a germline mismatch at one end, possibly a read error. The CDR3: CAGSLKQGLSSYNEQFF. CDR3 bases: TGCGCCGGCAGCCTTAAACAGGGCCTAAGCTCCTACAATGAGCAGTTCTTC. The rearrangement joins TRBV4-3 to TRBJ2-1, with D maybe TRBD1 (6 bases). Germline CDR1 LGHNA, CDR2 YSLEER. This CDR3 has 17 amino acids.

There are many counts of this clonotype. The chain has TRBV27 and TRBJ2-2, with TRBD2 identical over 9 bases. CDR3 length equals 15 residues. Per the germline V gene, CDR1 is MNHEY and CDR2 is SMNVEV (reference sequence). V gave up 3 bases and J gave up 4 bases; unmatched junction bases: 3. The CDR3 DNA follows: TGTGCCAGCAGTTTGCGGGGGGGAATCACCGGGGAGCTGTTTTTT. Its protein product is CASSLRGGITGELFF.

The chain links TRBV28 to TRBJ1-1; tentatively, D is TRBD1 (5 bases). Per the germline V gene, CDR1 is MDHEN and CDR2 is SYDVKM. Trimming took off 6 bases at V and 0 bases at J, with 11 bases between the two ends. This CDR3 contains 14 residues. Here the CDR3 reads CASRGGGMNTEAFF. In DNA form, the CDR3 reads TGTGCCAGCAGGGGCGGGGGTATGAACACTGAAGCTTTCTTT.

The chain's CDR3 is CSARDPPQETQYF. The CDR3 DNA follows: TGCAGTGCTAGAGATCCCCCCCAAGAGACCCAGTACTTC. The chain joins TRBV20-1 to TRBJ2-5; the D is unclear. This CDR3 is 13 amino acids long. The germline CDR1 and CDR2 sequences are DFQATT and SNEGSKA (reference sequence). V gave up 0 bases and J gave up 1 base, with 6 bases separating them.

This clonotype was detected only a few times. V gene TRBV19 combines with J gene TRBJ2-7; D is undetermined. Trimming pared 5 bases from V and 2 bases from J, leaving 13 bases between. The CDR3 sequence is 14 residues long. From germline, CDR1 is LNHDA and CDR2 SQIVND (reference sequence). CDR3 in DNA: TGTGCCAGTAGTCGTCGCGGACGGCCCTACGAGCAGTACTTC. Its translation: CASSRRGRPYEQYF.